The sequence of this T cell receptor (beta chain) was determined in a study of post-analysis software for immune sequencing data. Study details: Clinical courses comprised relapsing-remitting, secondary progressive and progressive-relapsing multiple sclerosis.

About this clonotype itself: Its antigen is as yet unknown. One junction end disagrees with the germline gene, perhaps due to a read error.

Overall study results and limits: Relative to controls, patients had about 5 TRBV segments at higher frequency, with TRBV5-6, TRBV5-1 and TRBV20-1 among these. Significantly decreased normalized Chao1 diversity was recorded for multiple sclerosis patients relative to controls.

Per germline, CDR1 SNHLY and CDR2 FYNNEI. This CDR3 comprises 11 residues. Unique molecular identifiers were built into the TCR beta cDNA libraries. cDNA molecules numbering about half a million came from around 1 to 10 million T cells. TCRdb re-derived calls from the PCR reads in MiXCR, one entry per CDR3 protein. The sample has more than 500,000 distinct CDR3 sequences; roughly 34% are singletons. This rearrangement joins TRBV2 to TRBJ2-7; D is unclear. This TCR was sampled from a girl aged 2 to 17 with multiple sclerosis. The sequenced sample was blood. The CDR3: CVSSDRVEQYF. CDR3 in DNA: TGTGTCAGCAGTGATCGCGTGGAGCAGTACTTC.